This note documents a single T cell receptor (beta chain) sequence. Antigen specificity is unknown. The CDR3 totals 11 residues. The germline V gene has CDR1 GTSNPN and CDR2 SVGIG (reference sequence). Positively selected for CCR7, the CD45RO-negative cells used as naive CD8 cells excluded terminally differentiated effector memory CD45RA+ cells. This sample was taken from a study of shared clonotypes between healthy human individuals. As for the study in general: With ages of 18 to 49, the donors were a couple of women and three men. Broader study findings: Though the depth was large, rarefaction showed that sorted-subset sequencing was incomplete.

Sequenced by immunoSEQ multiplex PCR; TCRdb stores in-frame clones only, minus some. The table includes around 2.1 million clones, 85% to 95% detected once. This receptor was identified in a man younger than 35 in good health. Some clones in this sample may be carry-over from other donors' samples. The genes are TRBV30 and TRBJ2-5; D call uncertain. The assigned J gene may be wrong: the sequence end matches TRBJ2-7 better. The sequencing sample was made of naive CD8+ T cells from PBMCs. Written as DNA, the CDR3 is TGTGCCTGGAGTTGGTCCTACGAGCAGTACTTC. This translates into CAWSWSYEQYF.